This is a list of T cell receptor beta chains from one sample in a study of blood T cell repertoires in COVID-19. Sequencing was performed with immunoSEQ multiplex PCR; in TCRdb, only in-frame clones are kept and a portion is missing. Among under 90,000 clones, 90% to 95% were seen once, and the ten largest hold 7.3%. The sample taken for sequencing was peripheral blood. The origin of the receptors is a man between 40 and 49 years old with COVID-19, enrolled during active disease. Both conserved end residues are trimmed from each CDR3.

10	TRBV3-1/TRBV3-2	ASSQGAHEQY
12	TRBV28	ASKPGQDVYGYT
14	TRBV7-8	ASSSFFSGDTDTQY
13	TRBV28	ASSFSRKGEETQY
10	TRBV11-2	ASSPYRTEAF
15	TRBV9	ASSGSSGGAYGYEQY
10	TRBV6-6	ASGTRDTEAF
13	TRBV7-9	ASSLGQELFYGYT
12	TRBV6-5	ASSPFVGGKGYT
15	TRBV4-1	ASSHNSGTGTTDTQY
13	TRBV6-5	ASSLLAGGPYEQY
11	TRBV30	AWSLGGVAEAF
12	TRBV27	ASRPDWVTVGYT
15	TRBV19	ASSIAVWQGATGELF
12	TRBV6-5	ASSRSSSGNTIY
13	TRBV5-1	ASSLGAGMDQPQH
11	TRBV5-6	ASSLGQNYGYT
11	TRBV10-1	ASSDTQNSPLH
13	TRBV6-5	ASRGNSGAPFTQY
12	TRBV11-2	ASSLEGQGSPLH
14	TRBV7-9	ASSPYGGASTDTQY
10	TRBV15	ATSRDQAIQY
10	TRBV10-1	ASSEETDTQY
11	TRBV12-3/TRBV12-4	ASSWDRGNEQY
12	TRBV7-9	ASEGASSYNEQF
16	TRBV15	ATSREIQVGALDQPQH
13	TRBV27	ASSLSWTTQETQY
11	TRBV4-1	ASSQDDSQPQH
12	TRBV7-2	ASSHDRKNTEAF
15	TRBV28	ASSPSGRDSRDYGYT
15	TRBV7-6	ASSQKGFQGFSYEQY
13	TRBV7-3	ASSSGTGAYNEQF
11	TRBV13	ASSFQANEKLF
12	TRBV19	ASRAGASSYEQY
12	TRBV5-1	ASGSTGGDYEQY
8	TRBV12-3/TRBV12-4	ASSREKLF
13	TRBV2	ASRTDREGVQPQH
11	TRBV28	ASSLLGAGEQY
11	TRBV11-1	ASSLATGETQY
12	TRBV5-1	ASSLAYTTYEQY
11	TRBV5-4	ASSLGQADGYT
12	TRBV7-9	ASSLGAGVYEQF
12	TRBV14	ASSQGTTGNIQY
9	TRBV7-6	ASSVSETQY
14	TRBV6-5	ASSSLASGGGHTQY
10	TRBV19	ASGQGGQPQH
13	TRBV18	ASSPGQGKISPLH
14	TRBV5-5	ASSLAGTGDGTEAF